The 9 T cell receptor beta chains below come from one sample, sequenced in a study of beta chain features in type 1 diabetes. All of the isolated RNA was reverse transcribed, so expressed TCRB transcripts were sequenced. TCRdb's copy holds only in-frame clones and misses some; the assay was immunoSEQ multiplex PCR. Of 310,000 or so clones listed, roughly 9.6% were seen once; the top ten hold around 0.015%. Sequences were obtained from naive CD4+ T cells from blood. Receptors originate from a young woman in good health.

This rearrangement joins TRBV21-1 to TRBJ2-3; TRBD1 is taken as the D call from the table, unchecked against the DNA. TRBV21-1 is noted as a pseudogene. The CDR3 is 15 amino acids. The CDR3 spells CASRGPDRASDTQYF. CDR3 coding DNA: TGTGCCAGCAGGGGTCCGGACAGGGCGTCTGATACGCAGTATTTT.

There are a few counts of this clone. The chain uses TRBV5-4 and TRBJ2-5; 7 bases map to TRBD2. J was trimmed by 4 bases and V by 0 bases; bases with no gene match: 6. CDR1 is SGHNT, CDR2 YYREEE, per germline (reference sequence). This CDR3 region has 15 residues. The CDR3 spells CASSLASGGGETQYF. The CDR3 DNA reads TGTGCCAGCAGCTTGGCTAGCGGAGGTGGAGAGACCCAGTACTTC.

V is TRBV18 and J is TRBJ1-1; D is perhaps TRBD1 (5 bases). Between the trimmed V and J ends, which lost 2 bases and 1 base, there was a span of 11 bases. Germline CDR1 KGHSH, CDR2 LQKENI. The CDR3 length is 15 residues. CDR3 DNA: TGTGCCAGCTCACCATTGTCAGGGTGGAACACTGAAGCTTTCTTT. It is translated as CASSPLSGWNTEAFF. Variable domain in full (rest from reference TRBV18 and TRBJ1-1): NAGVMQNPRHLVRRRGQEARLRCSPMKGHSHVYWYRQLPEEGLKFMVYLQKENIIDESGMPKERFSAEFPKEGPSILRIQQVVRGDSAAYFCASSPLSGWNTEAFFGQGTRLTVV.

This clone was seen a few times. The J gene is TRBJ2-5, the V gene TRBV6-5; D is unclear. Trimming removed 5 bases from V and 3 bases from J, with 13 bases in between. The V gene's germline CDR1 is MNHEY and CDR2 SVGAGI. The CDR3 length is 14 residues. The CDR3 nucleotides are TGTGCCAGCAGTCCCCGACGGGTAGAAGAGACCCAGTACTTC. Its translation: CASSPRRVEETQYF.

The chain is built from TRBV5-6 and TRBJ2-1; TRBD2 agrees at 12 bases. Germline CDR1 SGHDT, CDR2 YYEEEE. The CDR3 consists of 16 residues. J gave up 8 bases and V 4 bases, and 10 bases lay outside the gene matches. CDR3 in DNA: TGTGCCAGCAGCCCCTCGACTAGCGGGAGTATCGATGAGCAGTTCTTC. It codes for CASSPSTSGSIDEQFF.

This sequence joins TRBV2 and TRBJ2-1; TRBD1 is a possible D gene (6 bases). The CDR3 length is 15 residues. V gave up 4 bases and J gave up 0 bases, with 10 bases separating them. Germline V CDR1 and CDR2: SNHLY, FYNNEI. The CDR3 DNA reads TGTGCCAGCAGTGCAGGGGATAGCTCCTACAATGAGCAGTTCTTC. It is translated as CASSAGDSSYNEQFF.

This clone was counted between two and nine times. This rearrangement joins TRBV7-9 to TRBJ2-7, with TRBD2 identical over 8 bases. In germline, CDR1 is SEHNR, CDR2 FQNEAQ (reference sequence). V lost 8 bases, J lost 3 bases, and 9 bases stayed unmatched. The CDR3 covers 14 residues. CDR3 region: CASGTSGSRYEQYF. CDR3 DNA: TGTGCCAGCGGAACTAGCGGCTCTCGCTACGAGCAGTACTTC. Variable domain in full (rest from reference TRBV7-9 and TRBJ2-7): DTGVSQNPRHKITKRGQNVTFRCDPISEHNRLYWYRQTLGQGPEFLTYFQNEAQLEKSRLLSDRFSAERPKGSFSTLEIQRTEQGDSAMYLCASGTSGSRYEQYFGPGTRLTVT.

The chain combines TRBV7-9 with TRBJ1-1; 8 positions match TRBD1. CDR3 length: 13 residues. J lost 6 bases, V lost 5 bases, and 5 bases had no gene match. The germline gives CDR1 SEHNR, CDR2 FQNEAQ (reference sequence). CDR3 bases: TGTGCCAGCAGCCAAAAGACAGGGGCTGAAGCTTTCTTT. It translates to CASSQKTGAEAFF.

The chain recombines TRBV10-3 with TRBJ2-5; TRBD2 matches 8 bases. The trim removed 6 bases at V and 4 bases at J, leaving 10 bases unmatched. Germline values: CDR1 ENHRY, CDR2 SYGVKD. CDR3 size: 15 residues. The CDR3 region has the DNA TGTGCCATCAGGCCCGACGGGAGGGCCACAGAGACCCAGTACTTC. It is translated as CAIRPDGRATETQYF.